This T cell receptor beta chain comes out of a study of cytomegalovirus exposure and HLA in healthy donors. Study at large: The same platform was used for the roughly 120 validation repertoires and the approximately 670 first-cohort repertoires, a later analysis reported.

With regard to this clone: Its target is not known.

Findings and caveats of the study: In vitro testing confirmed a few CMV-associated chains as specific for CMV antigens. According to a subsequent analysis, TCR clusters from the first cohort were inclined to appear together in the roughly 120 validation repertoires. The investigators catalogued 164 TCR beta chains as cytomegalovirus-associated.

The CDR3 is 19 amino acids. TCRdb's table, derived via immunoSEQ multiplex PCR, lists solely in-frame clones and lacks some. Here the sample spans more than 120,000 clones, approximately 86% being singletons. Sequencing was performed on PBMCs. The receptor's source is a man aged 18 to 30 in good health and CMV-seropositive. The chain links TRBV21-1 to TRBJ2-3; no check of the table's D call, TRBD2, against the DNA was made. TRBV21-1 is annotated as a pseudogene. The DNA of the CDR3 is TGTGCCAGCAGCACGGTGGGACTAGCGGGAGGGAACTTCGCAGATACGCAGTATTTT. This translates into CASSTVGLAGGNFADTQYF.